These 15 T cell receptor beta chains were all obtained from the same sample, sequenced in a study of T cells in narcolepsy. The repertoire was sequenced with immunoSEQ multiplex PCR; TCRdb's copy has only in-frame clones and lacks some. The repertoire holds approximately 24,000 clones, approximately 83% seen once, with 0.71% in the top ten. Sequencing was done on a sample of CD45RA- memory CD4+ T cells from PBMCs. These receptor sequences come from a human donor with narcolepsy.

This chain joins TRBV6-5 and TRBJ1-2; D is possibly TRBD1 (5 bases). From germline, CDR1 is MNHEY and CDR2 SVGAGI. The length of the CDR3 is 15 residues. Trimming removed 5 bases at V and 0 bases at J, with 13 bases between. The CDR3 DNA is TGTGCCAGCAGTACCTGGGACCGGTCTAACTATGGCTACACCTTC. Its translation: CASSTWDRSNYGYTF.

The V gene is TRBV5-6, the J gene TRBJ1-2; D is undetermined. The CDR3 is made up of 16 amino acids. V was pared by 4 bases and J by 4 bases, with 20 bases between. Germline-derived CDR1 and CDR2 are SGHDT and YYEEEE. The CDR3 bases are TGTGCCAGCAGCGCCCCGGGAGGGTTTGATACCTATGGCTACACCTTC. This encodes CASSAPGGFDTYGYTF.

The chain has TRBV28 and TRBJ1-3, with TRBD1 as a possible D gene (6 bases). Germline V gives CDR1 MDHEN, CDR2 SYDVKM. This CDR3 region has 14 residues. Trimming cost V 6 bases and J 4 bases, with 13 bases left between them. The chain's CDR3 is CASSQQGSGNTIYF. The CDR3 nucleotides read TGTGCCAGCAGCCAACAGGGATCGGGAAACACCATATATTTT.

This clone has a single count. V is TRBV19 and J is TRBJ2-7; TRBD2 is a possible D gene (6 bases). The V and J ends lost 4 bases and 6 bases respectively, with 19 bases between them. Germline CDR1 is LNHDA and CDR2 is SQIVND (reference sequence). The CDR3 covers 15 residues. The CDR3 is CASSTEGVWRAEQYF. CDR3 in DNA: TGTGCCAGTAGTACAGAGGGTGTTTGGAGGGCCGAGCAGTACTTC.

V and J are TRBV5-6 and TRBJ1-2, with 7 nucleotides matching TRBD1. The CDR3 covers 13 residues. Germline-derived CDR1 and CDR2 are SGHDT and YYEEEE. Trimming took 3 bases from V and 8 from J; bases not matched to a gene: 7. The chain's CDR3 is CASSWGQITGYTF. In DNA, the CDR3 is TGTGCCAGCAGCTGGGGACAGATCACCGGCTACACCTTC. The full variable domain, rest sourced from reference TRBV5-6 and TRBJ1-2, is DAGVTQSPTHLIKTRGQQVTLRCSPKSGHDTVSWYQQALGQGPQFIFQYYEEEERQRGNFPDRFSGHQFPNYSSELNVNALLLGDSALYLCASSWGQITGYTFGSGTRLTVV.

The J gene is TRBJ2-1, the V gene TRBV28; 7 nucleotides agree with TRBD2. V lost 6 bases to trimming and J lost 5 bases; unmatched junction nucleotides: 10. CDR1 is MDHEN, CDR2 SYDVKM, per germline. The CDR3 has 15 residues. The CDR3 nucleotides are TGTGCCAGCAGCCCCCAGCGGGATTGGCACAATGAGCAGTTCTTC. Protein product: CASSPQRDWHNEQFF.

This clone has just a few counts. The J gene is TRBJ2-7, the V gene TRBV12-5, with D possibly TRBD2 on 5 matching bases. The germline V gene has CDR1 LGHNT and CDR2 FRNRAP. Between the trimmed V and J ends, which lost 5 bases and 7 bases, there was a span of 15 bases. CDR3 length equals 13 residues. For the CDR3, the DNA is TGTGCTAGTGGTCTGACCCAGGCGGGTGAGCAGTACTTC. Translating gives CASGLTQAGEQYF.

The V gene is TRBV19, the J gene TRBJ2-5; D possibly matches TRBD1 or TRBD2 (7 bases each). The CDR3 runs to 14 residues. Trimming stripped 4 bases from V and 2 bases from J, with 11 bases between. Looked up from germline, CDR1 is LNHDA and CDR2 is SQIVND (reference sequence). CDR3 loop: CASSSQGGQETQYF. As DNA, the CDR3 is TGTGCCAGTAGTAGCCAGGGGGGGCAAGAGACCCAGTACTTC. Full variable domain (remainder filled in from reference TRBV19 and TRBJ2-5): DGGITQSPKYLFRKEGQNVTLSCEQNLNHDAMYWYRQDPGQGLRLIYYSQIVNDFQKGDIAEGYSVSREKKESFPLTVTSAQKNPTAFYLCASSSQGGQETQYFGPGTRLLVL.

The chain links TRBV4-1 to TRBJ1-2; D gene uncertain. Germline CDR1 is MGHRA and CDR2 is YSYEKL. This CDR3 region has 15 residues. V gave up 0 bases and J gave up 1 base, with 9 bases separating them. This chain's CDR3 is CASSQDPQVNYGYTF. In DNA, the CDR3 is TGCGCCAGCAGCCAAGACCCTCAGGTTAACTATGGCTACACCTTC.

The chain has TRBV7-5 and TRBJ2-7; whether TRBD2, the table's D call, matches the DNA was not checked. TRBV7-5 constitutes a pseudogene. The CDR3 covers 10 residues. The CDR3 here is CARGGSEQYF. CDR3 DNA: TGTGCCAGAGGGGGGAGCGAGCAGTACTTC.

This clone was recorded only once. This chain links TRBV28 with TRBJ2-2; 7 bases are shared with TRBD2. The length of the CDR3 is 14 residues. Germline CDR1 and CDR2: MDHEN and SYDVKM. V shed 4 bases and J 4 bases; nucleotides not matched to a gene: 3. This CDR3 reads CASSSGTTTGELFF. The CDR3 DNA follows: TGTGCCAGCAGTTCCGGGACTACCACCGGGGAGCTGTTTTTT. Full variable domain (rest looked up from reference TRBV28 and TRBJ2-2): DVKVTQSSRYLVKRTGEKVFLECVQDMDHENMFWYRQDPGLGLRLIYFSYDVKMKEKGDIPEGYSVSREKKERFSLILESASTNQTSMYLCASSSGTTTGELFFGEGSRLTVL.

V and J are TRBV28 and TRBJ2-5; 12 bases fit TRBD1. The CDR3 runs 13 residues. Germline assignment: CDR1 MDHEN and CDR2 SYDVKM. Unmatched junction bases numbered 4, after V lost 10 bases and J lost 4 bases. The CDR3 region is CAIGTGGRETQYF. In DNA, the CDR3 is TGTGCCATCGGGACAGGGGGCCGAGAGACCCAGTACTTC. The full variable domain, with the rest looked up from reference TRBV28 and TRBJ2-5, is DVKVTQSSRYLVKRTGEKVFLECVQDMDHENMFWYRQDPGLGLRLIYFSYDVKMKEKGDIPEGYSVSREKKERFSLILESASTNQTSMYLCAIGTGGRETQYFGPGTRLLVL.

The chain employs TRBV2 and TRBJ2-5; D is ambiguous. Trimming shortened V by 7 bases and J by 5 bases, and 11 bases separated the two germline ends. This CDR3 comprises 12 residues. Germline V CDR1 and CDR2: SNHLY, FYNNEI. The CDR3 sequence is CASKGLGETQYF. In DNA form, the CDR3 reads TGTGCCAGCAAAGGTTTGGGGGAGACCCAGTACTTC. The full variable domain, in which reference TRBV2 and TRBJ2-5 provide the parts outside the CDR3, is EPEVTQTPSHQVTQMGQEVILRCVPISNHLYFYWYRQILGQKVEFLVSFYNNEISEKSEIFDDQFSVERPDGSNFTLKIRSTKLEDSAMYFCASKGLGETQYFGPGTRLLVL.

The chain carries TRBV7-2 and TRBJ2-7; TRBD2 agrees at 9 bases. Germline CDR1 is SGHTA and CDR2 is FQGNSA. The CDR3 totals 16 residues. J gave up 1 base and V 1 base, and 5 bases lay outside the gene matches. This CDR3 is CASSLVLAGFSYEQYF. The DNA for the CDR3 is TGTGCCAGCAGCTTAGTGCTAGCGGGGTTTTCCTACGAGCAGTACTTC. The entire variable domain, with the rest obtained from reference TRBV7-2 and TRBJ2-7, is as follows: GAGVSQSPSNKVTEKGKDVELRCDPISGHTALYWYRQSLGQGLEFLIYFQGNSAPDKSGLPSDRFSAERTGGSVSTLTIQRTQQEDSAVYLCASSLVLAGFSYEQYFGPGTRLTVT.

A word on this clone: Other DNA sequences in the sample encode the same CDR3. V usage is TRBV29-1 and J usage is TRBJ2-3; D is possibly TRBD1 or TRBD2 (5 bases each). Per the germline V gene, CDR1 is SQVTM and CDR2 is ANQGSEA. Trimming took 5 bases from V and 0 from J, leaving 18 bases between them. The CDR3 spans 16 residues. The CDR3 sequence is CSVNSGARSSTDTQYF. The CDR3 region has the DNA TGCAGCGTTAATTCCGGGGCCCGTTCTAGCACAGATACGCAGTATTTT.